This TCR beta chain was found in a study of cytomegalovirus exposure and HLA in healthy donors. Turning to the study itself: Among about 190 million T cells, an earlier analysis found 117 million unique TCR beta sequences. Across around 400 genotyped donors, roughly 80% landed in the Caucasian-associated ancestry cluster. Study-level points and caveats: A later analysis by the authors found several of the most significant clusters apparently linked to common viral pathogens.

PCR was performed using 60 Vbeta and 13 Jbeta primers. The repertoire was sequenced with immunoSEQ multiplex PCR; TCRdb's copy has only in-frame clones and lacks some. This sample has 100,000 to 150,000 clones, with roughly 78% found just once. The CDR3 sequence is 13 residues long. Germline CDR1 and CDR2: MNHNS and SASEGT. V lost 6 bases to trimming and J lost 9 bases, with 17 bases between them. This clone was seen more than once but under ten times. The antigen is unknown. The sequenced sample was PBMCs. The receptor was isolated from a man aged 25 to 45 in good health and CMV-seropositive. The chain employs TRBV6-1 and TRBJ1-1; D is perhaps TRBD1 (6 bases). As DNA, the CDR3 is TGTGCCAGCAGCGAGGACAGCGAGTCTAAAGCTTTCTTT. It translates to CASSEDSESKAFF.